This T cell receptor beta chain was observed in a study of blood T cell repertoires in COVID-19. In the authors' workflow: Nucleated cell counts were estimated from reference gene primer amplification. The method was immunoSEQ multiplex PCR; TCRdb's version includes in-frame clones alone and lacks a portion of them. Clone size and the V and J calls come from that table; the DNA yielded D and trimming. The top ten clones hold 3.5% to 5% of a sample with about 160,000 clones, approximately 95% of them seen once. The CDR3 consists of 11 residues. The germline V gene encodes CDR1 GTSNPN and CDR2 SVGIG (reference sequence). With respect to this clone: The junction does not match germline at one end; this may be a read error.

V usage is TRBV30 and J usage is TRBJ1-1; D uncertain. This sequence was found in a woman in her forties or fifties with acute or convalescent COVID-19. Sequencing was carried out using peripheral blood. The CDR3 spells CAWSVEYPVLF. In nucleotides, the CDR3 is TGTGCCTGGAGTGTAGAGTACCCGGTGCTCTTT.